This TCR beta chain stems from a study of OX40 agonist ivuxolimab in advanced cancers. Study-wide context: The costimulatory receptor OX40 (CD134) was targeted by ivuxolimab, a fully human IgG2 agonistic monoclonal antibody. Patients were allowed to have had prior anti-PD-1, anti-PD-L1 or anti-CTLA-4 therapy, and around 40% of the dose-escalation patients had previously received checkpoint inhibitors. The monotherapy dose-escalation portion (N of about 52 patients) of the phase I ivuxolimab trial is reported in the paper. A male proportion of almost 85% and a mean age of approximately 61 years, ranging from 23 to 79, were recorded for the dose-escalation cohort. Of the approximately 50 dose-escalation patients, hepatocellular carcinoma was present in some 19, melanoma in roughly 15, renal cell carcinoma in 9 and head and neck cancer in 9. Peripheral TCRbeta sequencing aimed to test whether ivuxolimab altered TCR sequence diversity and caused clonal T-cell expansion. Partial responses occurred in three dose-escalation patients, of whom one had hepatocellular carcinoma and two had cutaneous melanoma. Intravenous ivuxolimab was administered to patients every 2 weeks at six dose levels: 0.01, 0.1, 0.3, 1.5, 3 and 10 mg/kg. Broad study findings and their caveats: Partial responders in the 0.1-3.0 mg/kg groups had among the lowest normalized peripheral clonal expansion, especially among CD8+ T cells. The antigen specificity of the peripheral T cells that underwent clonal expansion was not determined. At doses from 0.1 to 3.0 mg/kg, clonal expansion was seen in both CD4+ and CD8+ blood T cells between baseline and week 6. On average, CD8+ T cells showed more expanded clones than CD4+ T cells after ivuxolimab. Low levels of normalized T-cell clonal expansion were also seen in some patients who did not respond.

For sequencing of the TCRbeta CDR3 region, genomic DNA was extracted from the sorted cells. TCRbeta CDR3 regions were sequenced using the immunoSEQ Assay. The source is immuneACCESS, and TCRdb retained only in-frame sequences with V and J called. Part of the clones is not carried over; for the studies checked, unresolved V genes explain less than half of this, and the remainder is unexplained. This sample holds 67,000 or so clones; approximately 90% were observed only once. Around 2.8% of the sample belongs to the ten largest clones. The trial excluded patients who had a history of autoimmune disease or were on systemic immunosuppression. In every dose cohort, peripheral blood was drawn for TCR sequencing at baseline, cycle 4 day 1, and cycle 7 day 1. The samples were taken from a phase I, first-in-human, multicenter, open-label dose-escalation trial of ivuxolimab. The trial enrolled adults with locally advanced or metastatic head and neck squamous cell, hepatocellular, melanoma or renal cell carcinoma. CD4+ and CD8+ T cells were sorted separately from peripheral blood before TCR sequencing.

From a lookup of the germline V gene (reference sequence), CDR1 and CDR2 are LNHDA and SQIVND. Including the terminal cysteine and phenylalanine, the CDR3 comprises 15 residues. The retained sequence is limited to the CDR3, 45 bases, with the frame set at the first base. Trimming at the junction amounts to 4 bases on V and 10 bases on J, and the germline ends lie 17 bases apart. Comment on this clone: Its antigen specificity is not known. No base-level quality is on record; no much larger clone is a single base apart.

The sequences come from CD4+ or CD8+ T cells sorted from blood, collected in a trial of the OX40 agonist ivuxolimab. The receptor's source is an adult with an advanced solid tumor such as melanoma, head and neck, liver or kidney cancer. The chain is assembled from TRBV19 and TRBJ1-6; the D gene is possibly TRBD1, with 6 bases matching. The nucleotide sequence is given as TGTGCCAGTAGTAGATCATCAGGGGAAGGATCACCCCTCCACTTT. Its translation is CASSRSSGEGSPLHF.